The entry below gives a single T cell receptor beta chain sequence along with its context. Its antigen is still unknown. This sample is drawn from a study of CD8 T cells in Susac syndrome. Study summary: Roughly eight of the sequenced Susac syndrome patients were in remission, and roughly 6 had active disease. Study-wide results and caveats: CD8+ clonal expansion in Susac peaked in TEMRA cells and active patients.

RNA totalling about 0.5 to 1 ug underwent reverse transcription with random hexamers. TCRdb analysed the immunoSEQ multiplex PCR reads with MiXCR anew, one entry per CDR3 protein. The sample includes about 110,000 distinct CDR3 sequences, approximately 94% of them seen just once. This TCR derives from a human donor with Susac syndrome. Sequences were obtained from CD8+ T cells from PBMCs.

The CDR3 bases are TGCAGTGCTCGTCCCCGCGGACAGGGGTTTTACGAGCAGTACTTC. Translated, it gives CSARPRGQGFYEQYF. The chain recombines TRBV20-1 with TRBJ2-7; 9 bases map to TRBD1. V trimming: 5 bases; J trimming: 4 bases; junction bases outside the gene matches: 12. CDR3 size: 15 residues. Per the germline V gene, CDR1 is DFQATT and CDR2 is SNEGSKA (reference sequence).